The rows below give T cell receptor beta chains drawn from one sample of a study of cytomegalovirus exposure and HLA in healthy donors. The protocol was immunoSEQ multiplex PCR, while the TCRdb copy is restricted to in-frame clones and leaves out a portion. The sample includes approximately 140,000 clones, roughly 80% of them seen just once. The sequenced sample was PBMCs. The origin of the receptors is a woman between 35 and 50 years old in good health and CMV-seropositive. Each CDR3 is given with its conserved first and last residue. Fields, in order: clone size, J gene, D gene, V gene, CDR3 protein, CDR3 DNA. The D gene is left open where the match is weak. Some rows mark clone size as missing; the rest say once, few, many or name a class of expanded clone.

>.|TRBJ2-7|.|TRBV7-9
CSSSSLAALNEQYF
TGTTCCAGCAGCTCCCTGGCGGCCTTGAACGAGCAGTACTTC
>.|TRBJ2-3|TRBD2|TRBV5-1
CASSESGVLADTQYF
TGCGCCAGCAGCGAAAGCGGGGTGTTAGCAGATACGCAGTATTTT
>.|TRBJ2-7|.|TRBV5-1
CASRADQGYYYEQYF
TGCGCCAGCAGGGCCGACCAGGGATATTACTACGAGCAGTACTTC
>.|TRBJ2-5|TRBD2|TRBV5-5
CASSSLAGEETQYF
TGTGCCAGCAGCTCCTTAGCGGGGGAAGAGACCCAGTACTTC
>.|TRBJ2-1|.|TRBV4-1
CASSQSGLTYNEQFF
TGCGCCAGCAGCCAAAGCGGGCTGACCTACAATGAGCAGTTCTTC
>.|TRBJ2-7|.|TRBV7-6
CASSFDFGQKQYF
TGTGCCAGCAGCTTTGACTTTGGACAGAAGCAGTACTTC
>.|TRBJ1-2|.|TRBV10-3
CAISDAIEGGGYTF
TGTGCCATCAGTGACGCCATTGAGGGCGGTGGCTACACCTTC
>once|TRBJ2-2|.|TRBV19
CASSGTGNTGELFF
TGTGCCAGTAGTGGGACTGGTAACACCGGGGAGCTGTTTTTT
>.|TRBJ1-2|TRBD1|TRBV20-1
CSADRVNGYTF
TGCAGTGCTGACAGGGTTAATGGCTACACCTTC
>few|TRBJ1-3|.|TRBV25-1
CASSSVTSGNTIYF
TGTGCCAGCAGCTCAGTCACCTCTGGAAACACCATATATTTT
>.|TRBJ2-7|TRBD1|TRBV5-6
CASSFTGVKTYEQYF
TGTGCCAGCAGCTTCACAGGGGTCAAAACCTACGAGCAGTACTTC
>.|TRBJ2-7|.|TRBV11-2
CASSSLRRYEQYF
TGTGCCAGCAGCTCCCTCCGCAGGTACGAGCAGTACTTC
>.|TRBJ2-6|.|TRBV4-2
CASSQGRVSGANVLTF
TGTGCCAGCAGCCAAGGTCGGGTCTCTGGGGCCAACGTCCTGACTTTC
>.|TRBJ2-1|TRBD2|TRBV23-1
CASSHPGLAGSSYNEQFF
TGCGCCAGCAGTCACCCTGGGCTAGCGGGGAGCTCCTACAATGAGCAGTTCTTC
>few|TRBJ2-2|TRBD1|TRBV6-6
CASRIGTGQRNGELFF
TGTGCCAGCAGGATTGGGACAGGGCAACGCAACGGGGAGCTGTTTTTT
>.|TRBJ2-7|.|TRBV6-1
CASSELGGTEQYF
TGTGCCAGCAGTGAACTGGGGGGAACCGAGCAGTACTTC
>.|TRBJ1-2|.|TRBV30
CAWSTGINYGYTF
TGTGCCTGGAGTACGGGAATTAACTATGGCTACACCTTC
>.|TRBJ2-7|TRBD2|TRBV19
CASSFLAGAGEQYF
TGTGCCAGTAGTTTCCTAGCGGGGGCGGGCGAGCAGTACTTC
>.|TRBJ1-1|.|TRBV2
CASRKDSTRNTEAFF
TGTGCCAGCAGAAAGGACAGTACAAGAAACACTGAAGCTTTCTTT
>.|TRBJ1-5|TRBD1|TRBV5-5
CASSVQGSQPQHF
TGTGCCAGCAGCGTACAGGGGAGTCAGCCCCAGCATTTT
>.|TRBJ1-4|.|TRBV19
CASSIQGLVNSEKLFF
TGTGCCAGTAGTATACAGGGCCTCGTCAATTCCGAAAAACTGTTTTTT
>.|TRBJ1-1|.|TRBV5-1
CASSQGANTEAFF
TGCGCCAGCAGCCAAGGAGCGAACACTGAAGCTTTCTTT
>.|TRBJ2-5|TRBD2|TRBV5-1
CASSLGTSGAQETQYF
TGCGCCAGCAGCTTGGGGACTAGCGGGGCTCAAGAGACCCAGTACTTC
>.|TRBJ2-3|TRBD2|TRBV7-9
CASSSLAGDTHSTDTQYF
TGTGCCAGCAGCTCCCTAGCGGGGGACACCCACAGCACAGATACGCAGTATTTT
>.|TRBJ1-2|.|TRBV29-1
CSVDPLGGSYGYTF
TGCAGCGTTGACCCCCTCGGAGGAAGCTATGGCTACACCTTC
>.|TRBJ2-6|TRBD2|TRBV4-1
CASRGGWDSGANVLTF
TGCGCCAGCCGGGGAGGGTGGGACTCTGGGGCCAACGTCCTGACTTTC
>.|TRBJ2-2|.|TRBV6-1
CASGVQGDTGELFF
TGTGCCAGCGGGGTACAAGGGGACACCGGGGAGCTGTTTTTT
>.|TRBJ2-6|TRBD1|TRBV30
CASTRGRSSGANVLTF
TGTGCCTCAACGAGGGGGCGAAGCTCTGGGGCCAACGTCCTGACTTTC
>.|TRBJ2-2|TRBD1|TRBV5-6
CASSPTGSVAGELFF
TGTGCCAGCAGCCCGACAGGGTCTGTCGCCGGGGAGCTGTTTTTT
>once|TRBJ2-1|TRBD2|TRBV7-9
CASSLALSGGSNEQFF
TGTGCCAGCAGCTTAGCTTTGTCGGGCGGGAGCAATGAGCAGTTCTTC
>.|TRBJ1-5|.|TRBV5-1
CASSIGQSNQPQHF
TGCGCCAGCAGCATAGGACAGAGCAATCAGCCCCAGCATTTT
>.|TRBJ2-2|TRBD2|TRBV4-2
CASSQDGGLAPGELFF
TGTGCCAGCAGCCAAGATGGGGGACTAGCGCCCGGGGAGCTGTTTTTT
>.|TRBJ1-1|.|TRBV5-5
CASSPRQTWKAFF
TGTGCCAGCAGCCCCCGACAGACCTGGAAGGCTTTCTTT
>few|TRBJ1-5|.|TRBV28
CASSLPWVGGEDQPQHF
TGTGCCAGCAGTCTTCCCTGGGTGGGGGGGGAAGATCAGCCCCAGCATTTT
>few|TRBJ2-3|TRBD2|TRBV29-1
CSVGNGRVTDTQYF
TGCAGCGTTGGTAACGGGAGGGTCACAGATACGCAGTATTTT
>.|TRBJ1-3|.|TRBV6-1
CASQLNRAGNTIYF
TGTGCCAGCCAGCTTAACAGGGCCGGAAACACCATATATTTT
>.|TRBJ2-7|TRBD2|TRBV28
CASSWGGGGTEQYF
TGTGCCAGCAGTTGGGGGGGTGGAGGGACCGAGCAGTACTTC
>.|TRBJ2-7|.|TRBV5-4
CASSSTQTYEQYF
TGTGCCAGCAGCTCCACGCAGACCTACGAGCAGTACTTC
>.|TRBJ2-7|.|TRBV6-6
CASSYMEGWTYEQYF
TGTGCCAGCAGTTACATGGAGGGGTGGACCTACGAGCAGTACTTC
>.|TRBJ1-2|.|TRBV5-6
CASSPGGSGYTF
TGTGCCAGCAGTCCGGGGGGAAGCGGCTACACCTTC
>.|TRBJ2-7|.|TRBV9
CASSVAQQGSSYEQYF
TGTGCCAGCAGCGTAGCCCAGCAGGGGTCCTCCTACGAGCAGTACTTC
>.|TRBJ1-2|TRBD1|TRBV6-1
CASTNWDRHEGYTF
TGTGCCAGCACTAATTGGGACAGACACGAGGGCTACACCTTC
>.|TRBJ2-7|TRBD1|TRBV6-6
CASIKSVAGGTYEQYF
TGTGCCAGCATCAAAAGTGTGGCAGGGGGTACCTACGAGCAGTACTTC
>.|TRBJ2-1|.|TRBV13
CASSLVGAGYNEQFF
TGTGCCAGCAGCTTAGTGGGGGCGGGCTACAATGAGCAGTTCTTC
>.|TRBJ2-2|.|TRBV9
CAPRLRRRTGELFF
TGTGCCCCAAGGCTGAGACGGCGGACCGGGGAGCTGTTTTTT
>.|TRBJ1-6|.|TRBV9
CASSAQAGLNSPLHF
TGTGCCAGCAGCGCCCAGGCAGGGTTAAATTCACCCCTCCACTTT
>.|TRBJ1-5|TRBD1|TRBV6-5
CASSGQGLNQPQHF
TGTGCCAGCAGTGGACAGGGTCTCAATCAGCCCCAGCATTTT